Each of the 3 T cell receptor beta chains below was sequenced from the same sample in a study of regulatory dendritic cells for organ transplantation. Libraries were prepared by immunoSEQ multiplex PCR; TCRdb keeps only in-frame clonotypes and omits some of them. This table has 30,000 to 40,000 clones, roughly nine tenths appearing once. The sequenced sample consisted of naive CD4+ T cells from blood. Subset defined: CD45RA+ naive T cells. All receptors come from a human donor in good health.

This sequence joins TRBV7-9 and TRBJ2-7, with TRBD2 matching over 10 bases. V was pared by 1 base and J by 11 bases, with 8 bases of the junction left unmatched. This CDR3 is built from 14 residues. In germline, CDR1 is SEHNR, CDR2 FQNEAQ (reference sequence). The CDR3 is CASSLGLAGDNEYF. CDR3 bases: TGTGCCAGCAGCTTAGGGCTAGCGGGGGACAACGAGTACTTC.

The chain has TRBV11-2 and TRBJ2-7, with D possibly being TRBD2 (6 bases). Trimming took off 5 bases at V and 3 bases at J, with 17 bases between the two ends. The CDR3 is 15 amino acids. In germline, CDR1 is SGHAT, CDR2 FQNNGV. The CDR3 sequence is CASSPAGLIDYEQYF. Written as DNA, the CDR3 is TGTGCCAGCAGCCCGGCAGGACTAATAGACTACGAGCAGTACTTC.

J is TRBJ1-6 and V is TRBV30; D gene unclear. Trimming removed 5 bases at V and 10 bases at J, with 15 bases between. Germline CDR1 is GTSNPN and CDR2 is SVGIG (reference sequence). The CDR3 covers 13 residues. CDR3 in DNA: TGTGCCTGGGCAGTGAGGTTTGTGTCACCCCTCCACTTT. It translates to CAWAVRFVSPLHF. The entire variable domain, with the rest obtained from reference TRBV30 and TRBJ1-6, is as follows: SQTIHQWPATLVQPVGSPLSLECTVEGTSNPNLYWYRQAAGRGLQLLFYSVGIGQISSEVPQNLSASRPQDRQFILSSKKLLLSDSGFYLCAWAVRFVSPLHFGNGTRLTVT.